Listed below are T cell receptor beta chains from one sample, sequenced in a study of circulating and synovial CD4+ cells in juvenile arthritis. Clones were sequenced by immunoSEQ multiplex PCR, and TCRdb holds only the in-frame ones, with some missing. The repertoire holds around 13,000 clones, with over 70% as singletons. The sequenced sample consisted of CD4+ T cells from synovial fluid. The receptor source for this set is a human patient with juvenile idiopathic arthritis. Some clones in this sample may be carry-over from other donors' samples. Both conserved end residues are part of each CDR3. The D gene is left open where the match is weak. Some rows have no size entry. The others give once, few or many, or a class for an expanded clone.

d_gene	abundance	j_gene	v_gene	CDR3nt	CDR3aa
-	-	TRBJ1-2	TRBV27	TGTGCCAGCGGAAAGACAGCAACTTCCTATGGCTACACCTTC	CASGKTATSYGYTF
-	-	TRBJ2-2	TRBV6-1	TGTGCCAGCAGGAGGTGGGCCGGGGAGCTGTTTTTT	CASRRWAGELFF
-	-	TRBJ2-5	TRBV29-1	TGCAGCGTTGAAGTGGGGGCTCAAGAGACCCAGTACTTC	CSVEVGAQETQYF
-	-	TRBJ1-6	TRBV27	TGTGCATGTGGGCAGGGGTATAATTCACCCCTCCACTTT	CACGQGYNSPLHF
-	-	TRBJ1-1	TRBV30	TGTGCCTGGAGTTTCAGGGATCGGAACACTGAAGCTTTCTTT	CAWSFRDRNTEAFF
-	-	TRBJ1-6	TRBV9	TGTGCCAGCAGCGTAGGGGGCGCGGATAATTCCCCCCTCCACTTT	CASSVGGADNSPLHF
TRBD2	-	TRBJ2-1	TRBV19	TGTGCCAGTAGTATGGGAGGGGCCTCCGGGCCCATTCCTGACAATGAGCAGTTCTTC	CASSMGGASGPIPDNEQFF
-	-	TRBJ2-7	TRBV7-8	TGTGCCAGCAGCCGCGGCAAAGGCGAGCAGTACTTC	CASSRGKGEQYF
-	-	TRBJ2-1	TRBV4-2	TGTGCCAGCAGCCAAGATAGCATCGACTACAATGAGCAGTTCTTC	CASSQDSIDYNEQFF
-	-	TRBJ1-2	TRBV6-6	TGTGCCAGCACCATGCTAACGGGCGGGCCCATCTATGGCTACACCTTC	CASTMLTGGPIYGYTF
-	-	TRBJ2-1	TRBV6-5	TGTGCCAGCAGTAAAGAGGATTCCTACAATGAGCAGTTCTTC	CASSKEDSYNEQFF
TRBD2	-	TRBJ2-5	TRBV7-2	TGTGCCAGCATCCTAGCGGGGGGGGGATGGGAGACCCAGTACTTC	CASILAGGGWETQYF
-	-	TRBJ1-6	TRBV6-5	TGTGCCAGCAGGACTGTGAATTCCCCCCTCCACTTT	CASRTVNSPLHF
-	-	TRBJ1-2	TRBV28	TGTGCCAGCAGTTTGTCCCTAAACTATGGCTACACCTTC	CASSLSLNYGYTF
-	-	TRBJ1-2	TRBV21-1	TGTGCCAGCAGCAGATCAGGGTTTGGCTACACCTTC	CASSRSGFGYTF
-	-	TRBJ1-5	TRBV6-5	TGTGCCAGCAGTTACTCGACTCATGGCAATCAGCCCCAGCATTTT	CASSYSTHGNQPQHF
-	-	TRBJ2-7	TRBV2	TGTGCCAGCAGTGAAGGGGCGACCTACGAGCAGTACTTC	CASSEGATYEQYF
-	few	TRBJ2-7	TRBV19	TGTGCCAGTAGTTACGGGACAAGGGTGAACGAGCAGTACTTC	CASSYGTRVNEQYF
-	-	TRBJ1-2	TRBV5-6	TGTGCCAGCAGCTTGGCTTTTAACTATGGCTACACCTTC	CASSLAFNYGYTF
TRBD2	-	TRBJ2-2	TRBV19	TGTGCCAGTAGTATAGGTCCAGCGGGGAGCACCGGGGAGCTGTTTTTT	CASSIGPAGSTGELFF
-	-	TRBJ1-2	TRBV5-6	TGTGCCAGCAGCTCCCTCGGGGAACCCTATGGCTACACCTTC	CASSSLGEPYGYTF
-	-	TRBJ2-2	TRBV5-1	TGCGCCAGCAGCTTGGCCTCCAGTCTCGACACCGGGGAGCTGTTTTTT	CASSLASSLDTGELFF
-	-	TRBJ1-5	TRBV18	TGTGCCAGCTCACCCTCACAGGGCCCCAATCAGCCCCAGCATTTT	CASSPSQGPNQPQHF
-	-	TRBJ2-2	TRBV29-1	TGCAGCGTTGCGGGGAGTAACACCGGGGAGCTGTTTTTT	CSVAGSNTGELFF
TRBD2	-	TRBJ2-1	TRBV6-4	TGTGCCAGCAGTGACGAGCGGGAAATGGGCAATGAGCAGTTCTTC	CASSDEREMGNEQFF
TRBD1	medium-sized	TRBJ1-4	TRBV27	TGTGCCAGCAGTACCGGGACAGGGGATGAAAAACTGTTTTTT	CASSTGTGDEKLFF
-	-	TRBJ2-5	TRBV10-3	TGTGCCATCAGGGGCAGACAAGAGACCCAGTACTTC	CAIRGRQETQYF
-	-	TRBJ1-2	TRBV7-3	TGTGCCAGCAGCCCCACCGGCGGTAGTGGCTACACCTTC	CASSPTGGSGYTF
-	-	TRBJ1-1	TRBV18	TGTGCCAGCTCACCGGCAGGGGCGAACACTGAAGCTTTCTTT	CASSPAGANTEAFF